This passage covers 8 T cell receptor beta chains from one sample sequenced in a study of blood T cell repertoires in COVID-19. Assay used: immunoSEQ multiplex PCR; TCRdb lists only in-frame clones, some missing. The sample holds 40,000 to 45,000 clones, roughly 92% seen once. Sequencing was done on a sample of peripheral blood. The receptors originated from a man aged 45 to 65 with COVID-19, enrolled during active disease.

CDR3 nucleotides: TGTGCCTGGAGTAGGTCGGGGAGTCTGAACGAGCAGTACTTC. The encoded protein is CAWSRSGSLNEQYF. The J gene is TRBJ2-7, the V gene TRBV30; D is possibly TRBD2 (5 bases). Looked up from germline, CDR1 is GTSNPN and CDR2 is SVGIG (reference sequence). The V end was cut by 2 bases, the J end by 5 bases, with 16 bases between. CDR3 size: 14 residues.

V is TRBV19 and J is TRBJ2-5, with 7 bases aligning to TRBD1. V lost 8 bases to trimming and J lost 4 bases; unmatched junction nucleotides: 13. Germline CDR1 and CDR2: LNHDA and SQIVND (reference sequence). The CDR3 contains 15 residues. The CDR3 protein is CASGDYRGRRETQYF. The CDR3 DNA is TGTGCCAGTGGAGACTACAGGGGCCGGCGAGAGACCCAGTACTTC.

This CDR3 reads CASSLTGTSAPYEQYF. The DNA for the CDR3 is TGTGCCAGCAGCTTAACCGGGACTAGCGCTCCCTACGAGCAGTACTTC. The chain links TRBV5-5 to TRBJ2-7; 10 bases are a match to TRBD2. CDR3 length: 16 residues. Germline V lookup: CDR1 SGHKS, CDR2 YYEKEE (reference sequence). V shed 2 bases and J 2 bases; nucleotides not matched to a gene: 7.

The chain joins TRBV11-2 to TRBJ2-3; 7 bases align to TRBD2. J was trimmed by 2 bases and V by 7 bases; bases with no gene match: 9. The CDR3 consists of 15 residues. From germline, CDR1 is SGHAT and CDR2 FQNNGV. CDR3 in amino acids: CASKLRGLLTDTQYF. CDR3 nucleotide sequence: TGTGCCAGCAAGTTGCGGGGACTACTCACAGATACGCAGTATTTT.

This clone came up once. V gene TRBV13 combines with J gene TRBJ1-6; 8 bases align to TRBD1. The trim removed 6 bases at V and 9 bases at J, leaving 7 bases unmatched. This CDR3 is built from 14 residues. Germline values: CDR1 PRHDT, CDR2 FYEKMQ (reference sequence). The CDR3 sequence: CASSWGRGPSPLHF. The CDR3 region has the DNA TGTGCCAGCAGTTGGGGCAGGGGGCCTTCACCCCTCCACTTT.

This CDR3 is CASRTMDRESKAFF. CDR3 in DNA: TGTGCCAGCAGAACAATGGACAGGGAGTCGAAAGCTTTCTTT. This chain uses TRBV2 with TRBJ1-1; TRBD1 matches at 8 bases. Germline CDR1 is SNHLY and CDR2 is FYNNEI. The CDR3 is 14 residues long. The J segment lost 9 bases and the V segment lost 6 bases, leaving 12 bases of the junction unmatched.

The V call is TRBV5-5, the J call TRBJ1-5; 10 positions match TRBD1. V shed 7 bases, J shed 4 bases, and the junction held 14 bases outside the gene matches. This CDR3 has 17 residues. Germline assignment: CDR1 SGHKS and CDR2 YYEKEE (reference sequence). The CDR3 reads CASAPLTGTGANQPQHF. The CDR3 DNA reads TGTGCCAGCGCCCCTCTTACCGGGACAGGGGCGAATCAGCCCCAGCATTTT.

This chain joins TRBV11-2 and TRBJ2-1; TRBD2 agrees at 7 bases. CDR3 length equals 14 residues. Germline loops: CDR1 SGHAT, CDR2 FQNNGV. J lost 8 bases, V lost 4 bases, and 8 bases had no gene match. In DNA, the CDR3 is TGTGCCAGCAGCTGGAGCGGGATGGGGGATGAGCAGTTCTTC. Translating gives CASSWSGMGDEQFF.